This entry features one TCR beta chain sequence. The antigen this receptor binds is unknown. Base quality data are lacking; no much larger clone is found one base away. The CDR3 sequence holds 15 residues, the cysteine and phenylalanine included. CDR3 DNA is the only sequence kept; it has 45 bases, read in frame from the first base. V and J are trimmed by 5 bases and 0 bases, and the gene matches miss 2 bases of the junction. CDR1 and CDR2, looked up from the germline V gene, are MNHNS and SASEGT. This sample is part of a study of T cell repertoires in aging, cancer and after chemotherapy (dated by TCRdb to between 2017 and 2020). Background for the entire study: Donors spanned six age groups from 30 or younger to 70 or older, with at least three individuals per group. A cohort of 220 or so cancer patients (roughly 94 with hematological and around 120 with solid cancers) was assembled, and fewer than 100 healthy donors were included as a reference group. To look at immunoaging and at how T cells reconstitute after chemotherapy, the study profiled TCR beta repertoires in peripheral blood from both healthy donors and cancer patients. Approximately 8.4 million TCR reads were contained in the full dataset. TCR repertoires from healthy donor controls were recorded over periods of several months to years and showed clear clonal overlap between repeated samplings. What the research found in general, with its limitations: In healthy donors, the drop in TCR diversity with age came mainly from a loss of richness, whereas in cancer patients a loss of evenness also played a part. Untreated patients with hematological or solid cancers showed significantly lower blood TCR diversity and higher clonality than age-matched healthy donors. According to the authors, the repertoire data do not allow conclusions to be drawn about immunological memory after chemotherapy. In both cancer cohorts, median generation probability rose over the chemotherapy interval, which suggests that the repertoire was reconstituted through rebound thymic output.

TCR beta rearrangements were amplified from genomic DNA extracted from peripheral blood rather than from sorted cells or RNA. Rearranged TRB sequences spanning V, D and J segments were amplified by multiplex touch-down PCR using a mixed TRB-A/B primer pool. Illumina adapters and sample indices were attached to the amplicons in two consecutive PCR reactions using Phusion HS II polymerase. Amplicons were gel-purified with the NucleoSpin Gel and PCR Clean-up kit, then checked with Qubit and an Agilent 2100 Bioanalyzer. Sequencing of libraries was carried out on an Illumina MiSeq in 600-cycle, single-indexed, paired-end runs. From the authors' description of their analysis: TRB sequences were processed with MiXCR versions 2.12 and 3.0.5. A clone was defined as each unique CDR3 nucleotide sequence, and only productive sequences supported by at least two reads were kept. The repertoire metrics were Shannon diversity, evenness, clonality (defined as one minus evenness), and alpha-parameterized diversity profiles covering alpha 0 to 5. The IGoR algorithm was used to calculate generation probabilities for clones in the paired samples taken before and after chemotherapy. Clones were called with MiXCR by TCRdb after fastp trimmed the public reads at Q25, and only in-frame beta chains were retained. CDR3 protein duplicates are merged, each entry listing the most common genes and DNA. V and J calls and clone size were set by TCRdb, not the authors. This sample comprises 7,500 to 10,000 distinct CDR3 sequences, around a quarter of them detected only once. The biggest ten clones account for roughly 2.8% of the sample.

Sequenced sample: blood. This TCR came from a human donor in good health. Recombination connected TRBV6-1 to TRBJ2-3; TRBD1 fits 10 bases in the junction. The DNA sequence is given as TGTGCCAGCAGTTGGGACAGGGGTAGCACAGATACGCAGTATTTT. It translates to CASSWDRGSTDTQYF.